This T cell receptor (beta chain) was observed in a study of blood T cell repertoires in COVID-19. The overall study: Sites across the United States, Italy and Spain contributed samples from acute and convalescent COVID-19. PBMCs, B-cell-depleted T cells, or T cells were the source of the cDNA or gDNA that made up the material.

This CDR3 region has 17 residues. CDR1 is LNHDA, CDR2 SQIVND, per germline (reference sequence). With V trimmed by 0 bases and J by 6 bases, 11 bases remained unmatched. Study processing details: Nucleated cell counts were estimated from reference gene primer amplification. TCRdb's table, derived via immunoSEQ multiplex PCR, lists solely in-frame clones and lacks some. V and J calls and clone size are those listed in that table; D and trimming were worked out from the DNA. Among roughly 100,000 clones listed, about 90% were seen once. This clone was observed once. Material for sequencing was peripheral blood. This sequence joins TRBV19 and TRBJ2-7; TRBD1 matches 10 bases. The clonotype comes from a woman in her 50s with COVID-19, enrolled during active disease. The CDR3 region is CASSIDLSWTGGSEQYF. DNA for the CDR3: TGTGCCAGTAGTATAGATCTATCCTGGACAGGGGGTAGCGAGCAGTACTTC.